The T cell receptor (beta chain) under discussion was sequenced for a study of CD8+CD57+ T cells in acquired aplastic anemia. Study-wide background: The DNA of sorted CD4+ and CD8+ cells averaged roughly 3.2 ug.

The template used for profiling TCR beta VDJ and CDR3 was genomic DNA. TCRdb analysed the reads with MiXCR anew, one entry per CDR3 protein. The table has around 150,000 distinct CDR3 sequences, approximately 41% seen once. V gave up 3 bases and J gave up 2 bases; unmatched junction bases: 8. In germline, CDR1 is DFQATT, CDR2 SNEGSKA (reference sequence). The CDR3 sequence is 16 residues long. This chain links TRBV20-1 with TRBJ1-4; 8 nucleotides match TRBD1. The receptor's source is a human donor in good health, serving as a control. The sample comprised sorted CD4+, CD8+, or CD8+CD57+ T cells (not recorded which) from PBMCs. CDR3: CSASTAGGMTNEKLFF. The CDR3 bases are TGCAGTGCTAGTACGGCAGGGGGCATGACTAATGAAAAACTGTTTTTT.